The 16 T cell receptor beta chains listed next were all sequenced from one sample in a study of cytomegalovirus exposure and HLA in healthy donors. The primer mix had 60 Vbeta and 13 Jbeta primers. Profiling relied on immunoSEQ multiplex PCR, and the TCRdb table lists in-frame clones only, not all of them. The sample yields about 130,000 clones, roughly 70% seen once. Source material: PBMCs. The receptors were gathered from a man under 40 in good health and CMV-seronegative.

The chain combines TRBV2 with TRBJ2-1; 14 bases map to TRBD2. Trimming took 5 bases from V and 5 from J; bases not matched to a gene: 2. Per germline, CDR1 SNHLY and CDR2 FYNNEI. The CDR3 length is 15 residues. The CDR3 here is CASSWTSGGNNEQFF. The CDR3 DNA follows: TGTGCCAGCAGTTGGACTAGCGGGGGGAACAATGAGCAGTTCTTC.

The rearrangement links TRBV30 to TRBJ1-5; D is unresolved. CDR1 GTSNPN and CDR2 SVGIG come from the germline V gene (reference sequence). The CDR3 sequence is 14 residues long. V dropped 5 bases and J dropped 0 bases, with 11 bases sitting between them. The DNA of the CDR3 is TGTGCCTGGGGACGGGGAAATAGCAATCAGCCCCAGCATTTT. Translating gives CAWGRGNSNQPQHF.

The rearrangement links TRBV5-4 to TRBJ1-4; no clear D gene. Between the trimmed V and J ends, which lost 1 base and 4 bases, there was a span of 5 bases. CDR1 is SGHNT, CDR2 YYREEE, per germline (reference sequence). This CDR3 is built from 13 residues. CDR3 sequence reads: CASSLYGNEKLFF. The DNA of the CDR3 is TGTGCCAGCAGCTTGTACGGTAATGAAAAACTGTTTTTT.

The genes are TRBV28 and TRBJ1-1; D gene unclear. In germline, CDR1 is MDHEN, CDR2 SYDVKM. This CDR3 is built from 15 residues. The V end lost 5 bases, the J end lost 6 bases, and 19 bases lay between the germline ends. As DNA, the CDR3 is TGTGCCAGCAGTCCTTTCCCGGCTAGTCAGCCTGAAGCTTTCTTT. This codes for CASSPFPASQPEAFF.

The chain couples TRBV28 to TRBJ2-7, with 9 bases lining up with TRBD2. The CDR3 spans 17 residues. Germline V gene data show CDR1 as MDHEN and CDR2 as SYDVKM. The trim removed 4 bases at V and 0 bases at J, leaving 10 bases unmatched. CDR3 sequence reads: CASSWEYSGGRSYEQYF. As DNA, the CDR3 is TGTGCCAGCAGTTGGGAGTATAGCGGGGGCCGCTCCTACGAGCAGTACTTC. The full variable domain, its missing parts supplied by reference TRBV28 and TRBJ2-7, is DVKVTQSSRYLVKRTGEKVFLECVQDMDHENMFWYRQDPGLGLRLIYFSYDVKMKEKGDIPEGYSVSREKKERFSLILESASTNQTSMYLCASSWEYSGGRSYEQYFGPGTRLTVT.

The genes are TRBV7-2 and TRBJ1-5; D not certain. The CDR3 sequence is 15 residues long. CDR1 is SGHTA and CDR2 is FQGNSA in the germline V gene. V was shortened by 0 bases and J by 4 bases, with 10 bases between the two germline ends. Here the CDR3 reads CASSLAVGGNQPQHF. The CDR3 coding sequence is TGTGCCAGCAGCTTAGCGGTGGGAGGGAATCAGCCCCAGCATTTT.

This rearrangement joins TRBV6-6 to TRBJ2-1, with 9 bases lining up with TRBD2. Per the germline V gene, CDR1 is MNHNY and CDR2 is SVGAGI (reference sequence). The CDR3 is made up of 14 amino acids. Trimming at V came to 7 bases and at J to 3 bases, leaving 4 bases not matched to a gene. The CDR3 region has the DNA TGTGCCAGCACCCTAGCGGGGAGCTACAATGAGCAGTTCTTC. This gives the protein CASTLAGSYNEQFF.

CDR3 in amino acids: CASSPGINQPQHF. CDR3 nucleotide sequence: TGTGCCAGCTCACCCGGGATCAATCAGCCCCAGCATTTT. The rearrangement links TRBV18 to TRBJ1-5; D is ambiguous. Germline V lookup: CDR1 KGHSH, CDR2 LQKENI. The CDR3 sequence is 13 residues long. V was clipped by 3 bases and J by 3 bases, with 6 bases between them. The complete variable domain, with remaining parts taken from reference TRBV18 and TRBJ1-5, reads NAGVMQNPRHLVRRRGQEARLRCSPMKGHSHVYWYRQLPEEGLKFMVYLQKENIIDESGMPKERFSAEFPKEGPSILRIQQVVRGDSAAYFCASSPGINQPQHFGDGTRLSIL.

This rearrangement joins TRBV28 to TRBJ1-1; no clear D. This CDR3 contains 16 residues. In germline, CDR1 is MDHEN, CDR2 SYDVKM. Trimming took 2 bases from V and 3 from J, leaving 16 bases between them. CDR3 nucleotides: TGTGCCAGCAGTTTAGAGGGCTGGAGGGAGGACACTGAAGCTTTCTTT. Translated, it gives CASSLEGWREDTEAFF.

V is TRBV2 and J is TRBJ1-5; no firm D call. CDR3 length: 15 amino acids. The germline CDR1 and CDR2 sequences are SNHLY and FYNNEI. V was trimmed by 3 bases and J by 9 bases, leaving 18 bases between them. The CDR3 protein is CASSDREAGRGPQHF. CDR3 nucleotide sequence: TGTGCCAGCAGTGATAGGGAGGCAGGACGGGGGCCCCAGCATTTT.

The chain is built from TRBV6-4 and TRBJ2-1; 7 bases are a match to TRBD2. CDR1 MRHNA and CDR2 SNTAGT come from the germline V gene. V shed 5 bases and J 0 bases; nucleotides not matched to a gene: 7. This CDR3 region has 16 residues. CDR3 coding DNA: TGTGCCAGCAGTTTGACTAGCTCGAGCTCCTACAATGAGCAGTTCTTC. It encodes CASSLTSSSSYNEQFF.

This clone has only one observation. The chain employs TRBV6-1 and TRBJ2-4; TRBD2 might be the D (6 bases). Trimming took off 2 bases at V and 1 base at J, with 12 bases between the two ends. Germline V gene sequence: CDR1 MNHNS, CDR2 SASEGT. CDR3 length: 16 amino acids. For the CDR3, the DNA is TGTGCCAGCAGTGAACGGGGGAGAGGGGCCAAAAACATTCAGTACTTC. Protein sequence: CASSERGRGAKNIQYF.

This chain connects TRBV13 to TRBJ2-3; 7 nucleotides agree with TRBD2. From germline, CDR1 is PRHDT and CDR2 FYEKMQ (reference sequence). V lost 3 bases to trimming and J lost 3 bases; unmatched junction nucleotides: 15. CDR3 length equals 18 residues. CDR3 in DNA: TGTGCCAGCAGCTTCCGGGACTACCCCCTAGGGGTGACAGATACGCAGTATTTT. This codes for CASSFRDYPLGVTDTQYF.

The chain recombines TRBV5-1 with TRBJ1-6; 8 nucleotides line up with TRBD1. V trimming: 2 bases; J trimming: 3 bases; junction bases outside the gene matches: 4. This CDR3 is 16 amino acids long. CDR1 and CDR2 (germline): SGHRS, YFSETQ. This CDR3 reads CASSFGQGNYNSPLHF. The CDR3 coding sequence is TGCGCCAGCAGCTTCGGACAGGGAAACTATAATTCACCCCTCCACTTT.

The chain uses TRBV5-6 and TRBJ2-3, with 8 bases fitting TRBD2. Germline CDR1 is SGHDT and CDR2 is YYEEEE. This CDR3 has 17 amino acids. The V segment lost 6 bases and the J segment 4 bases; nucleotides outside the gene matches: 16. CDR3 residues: CASIQLKRGGAADTQYF. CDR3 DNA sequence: TGTGCCAGCATCCAGTTGAAACGGGGGGGGGCGGCAGATACGCAGTATTTT. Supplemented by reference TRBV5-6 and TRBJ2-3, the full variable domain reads DAGVTQSPTHLIKTRGQQVTLRCSPKSGHDTVSWYQQALGQGPQFIFQYYEEEERQRGNFPDRFSGHQFPNYSSELNVNALLLGDSALYLCASIQLKRGGAADTQYFGPGTRLTVL.

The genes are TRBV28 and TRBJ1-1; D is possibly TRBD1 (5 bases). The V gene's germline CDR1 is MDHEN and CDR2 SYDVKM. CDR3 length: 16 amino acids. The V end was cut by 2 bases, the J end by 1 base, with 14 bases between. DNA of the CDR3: TGTGCCAGCAGTTTAAGGCAGGGAAAGGGGAACACTGAAGCTTTCTTT. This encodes CASSLRQGKGNTEAFF.